The 28 T cell receptor beta chains below all came from one sample that was sequenced in a study of Ad26.COV2.S vaccination and SARS-CoV-2 variants (dated by TCRdb to the early 2020s). According to the study, the label for this sample's treatment or condition signals: some 19 received Ad26.COV2.S at low or high dose, single or two shots; five or six received placebo; per-sample allocation not given. Repertoires of vaccine and placebo recipients were sequenced from samples collected on day 63 after the first injection. The library was made by the immunoSEQ multiplex PCR assay. TCRdb holds this immuneACCESS table with in-frame rearrangements only. Some clones are missing; in checked studies, unresolved V genes explain under half, and the rest has no known cause. Counted in this sample were 330,000 or so clones; around 90% of them appeared once. Together, the top ten hold around 5.5% of the sample.

The source was peripheral blood, collected in a trial of Ad26.COV2.S vaccine versus placebo. The receptor source for this set is a person between 18 and 60 years old who received the Ad26.COV2.S COVID-19 vaccine or a placebo.

The gene calls are TRBV18 and TRBJ2-2; D is unresolved. Germline V lookup: CDR1 KGHSH, CDR2 LQKENI. With 3 bases removed from V and 4 bases from J, the gap between germline ends came to 6 bases. CDR3 size: 13 residues. CDR3 loop: CASSPRITGELFF. The CDR3 DNA sequence: TGTGCCAGCTCACCTAGGATCACCGGGGAGCTGTTTTTT.

The chain uses TRBV6-2 or TRBV6-3 and TRBJ2-7, with D perhaps TRBD2 (5 bases). The germline CDR1 and CDR2 sequences are MNHEY and SVGEGT. The CDR3 length is 15 residues. The V end lost 2 bases, the J end lost 7 bases, and 18 bases lay between the germline ends. CDR3 nucleotide sequence: TGTGCCAGCAGTTACCTGGAGGTCCTAGCCCGAGAGCAGTACTTC. Translation: CASSYLEVLAREQYF.

This clone showed up just once. The V and J genes are TRBV7-2 and TRBJ2-1; D is perhaps TRBD2 (6 bases). Trimming removed 3 bases from V and 12 bases from J, with 15 bases in between. In germline, CDR1 is SGHTA, CDR2 FQGNSA. The CDR3 covers 13 residues. In nucleotides, the CDR3 is TGTGCCAGCAGCTTTGGGGGGAGAGGGCGGCAGTTCTTC. It translates to CASSFGGRGRQFF.

The chain couples TRBV27 to TRBJ2-1; D may be TRBD1 (6 bases). The germline V gene encodes CDR1 MNHEY and CDR2 SMNVEV (reference sequence). V was shortened by 8 bases and J by 0 bases, with 14 bases between the two germline ends. This CDR3 comprises 15 residues. CDR3 bases: TGTGCCAGCGTTGACGGGACAAGCTCCTACAATGAGCAGTTCTTC. Its protein product is CASVDGTSSYNEQFF.

The count of this clone is one. This chain connects TRBV4-1 to TRBJ1-1, with D perhaps TRBD1 (6 bases). The germline V gene encodes CDR1 MGHRA and CDR2 YSYEKL. This CDR3 comprises 15 residues. V was cut by 3 bases and J by 8 bases, with 19 bases left in between. DNA for the CDR3: TGCGCCAGCAGCCAGCCGACAGGCTCAAGGGAAGAAGCTTTCTTT. Translating it yields CASSQPTGSREEAFF.

This chain connects TRBV18 to TRBJ2-5; 9 bases fit TRBD2. This CDR3 comprises 17 residues. Germline assignment: CDR1 KGHSH and CDR2 LQKENI. The ends lost 1 base at V and 1 base at J; junction bases unmatched: 7. CDR3 residues: CASSPLPSGDRQETQYF. CDR3 DNA: TGTGCCAGCTCACCACTGCCTAGCGGGGACCGCCAAGAGACCCAGTACTTC.

This clone was seen a handful of times. The chain links TRBV11-3 to TRBJ2-7; 8 positions match TRBD1. The length of the CDR3 is 14 residues. V gave up 5 bases and J gave up 3 bases; unmatched junction bases: 6. Looked up from germline, CDR1 is SGHNT and CDR2 is YENEEA. The CDR3 nucleotides are TGTGCCAGCAGCCCAGGGGGCCAGAGCTACGAGCAGTACTTC. It translates to CASSPGGQSYEQYF.

The J gene is TRBJ1-2, the V gene TRBV11-2, with 7 bases lining up with TRBD1. CDR3 size: 14 residues. The trim removed 7 bases at V and 4 bases at J, leaving 9 bases unmatched. CDR1 SGHAT and CDR2 FQNNGV come from the germline V gene. The CDR3 here is CASTPGGGFYGYTF. The CDR3 nucleotides read TGTGCCAGCACCCCAGGGGGAGGCTTCTATGGCTACACCTTC.

The chain links TRBV10-1 to TRBJ1-6, with D unresolved. Deletions cut 1 base from V and 8 bases from J, with 9 bases between. CDR3 length: 14 amino acids. Germline V gene data show CDR1 as WNHNN and CDR2 as SYGVQD (reference sequence). DNA of the CDR3: TGCGCCAGCAGTGAGTGGCAGCGGGATTCACCCCTCCACTTT. As protein: CASSEWQRDSPLHF.

The genes are TRBV19 and TRBJ2-6; perhaps TRBD2 as D (5 bases). CDR1 is LNHDA and CDR2 is SQIVND in the germline V gene (reference sequence). This CDR3 spans 15 amino acids. The V end was cut by 5 bases, the J end by 2 bases, with 10 bases between. CDR3 nucleotides: TGTGCCAGTAGTGTGGGGAGTACTGGGGCCAACGTCCTGACTTTC. This encodes CASSVGSTGANVLTF. Based on the CDR3 plus reference TRBV19 and TRBJ2-6, the full variable domain is DGGITQSPKYLFRKEGQNVTLSCEQNLNHDAMYWYRQDPGQGLRLIYYSQIVNDFQKGDIAEGYSVSREKKESFPLTVTSAQKNPTAFYLCASSVGSTGANVLTFGAGSRLTVL.

This chain joins TRBV19 and TRBJ2-1; the match to TRBD2 covers 9 bases. The CDR3 is 14 residues long. In germline, CDR1 is LNHDA, CDR2 SQIVND (reference sequence). The CDR3 here is CACSREGYYNEQFF. In DNA, the CDR3 is TGTGCTTGTTCGCGGGAGGGATACTACAATGAGCAGTTCTTC.

V usage is TRBV6-5 and J usage is TRBJ2-5, with 8 bases aligning to TRBD2. The CDR3 runs 16 residues. CDR1 and CDR2 (germline): MNHEY, SVGAGI. J was trimmed by 4 bases and V by 0 bases; bases with no gene match: 7. DNA for the CDR3: TGTGCCAGCAGTTACTCGAGCGGGGGTCGGGGAGAGACCCAGTACTTC. Amino acids: CASSYSSGGRGETQYF.

In its sample, this clone was seen a few times. This chain links TRBV7-9 with TRBJ1-5; 7 bases agree with TRBD1. V trimming: 11 bases; J trimming: 1 base; junction bases outside the gene matches: 17. Germline V lookup: CDR1 SEHNR, CDR2 FQNEAQ (reference sequence). There are 17 residues in the CDR3. CDR3 sequence reads: CALPWTGRRGSNQPQHF. The CDR3 DNA sequence: TGTGCCTTACCGTGGACAGGTAGGCGTGGGAGCAATCAGCCCCAGCATTTT.

The gene calls are TRBV2 and TRBJ1-2; D may be TRBD1 (5 bases). This CDR3 has 14 residues. Trimming took off 8 bases at V and 4 bases at J, with 17 bases between the two ends. Germline V CDR1 and CDR2: SNHLY, FYNNEI. The CDR3 DNA reads as TGTGCCAGCGGCCAGGGCTTACTTATCTATGGCTACACCTTC. Its protein product is CASGQGLLIYGYTF. Full variable domain (rest looked up from reference TRBV2 and TRBJ1-2): EPEVTQTPSHQVTQMGQEVILRCVPISNHLYFYWYRQILGQKVEFLVSFYNNEISEKSEIFDDQFSVERPDGSNFTLKIRSTKLEDSAMYFCASGQGLLIYGYTFGSGTRLTVV.

The chain combines TRBV7-2 with TRBJ1-6, with D hard to call. The ends were cut back, 5 bases at V and 6 bases at J, with 14 bases in the middle. The CDR3 covers 15 residues. Germline V gene data show CDR1 as SGHTA and CDR2 as FQGNSA. CDR3 nucleotide sequence: TGTGCCAGCAGCGCTAACCGGGGTGGTAATTCACCCCTCCACTTT. Amino acids: CASSANRGGNSPLHF.

This sequence joins TRBV4-3 and TRBJ1-1; a weak D match, TRBD1 (5 bases). V lost 0 bases and J lost 1, with 6 bases in between. The V gene's germline CDR1 is LGHNA and CDR2 YSLEER. The CDR3 loop spans 14 amino acids. CDR3 nucleotide sequence: TGCGCCAGCAGCCAAGAGCAGGGGAACACTGAAGCTTTCTTT. This codes for CASSQEQGNTEAFF.

The rearrangement links TRBV7-9 to TRBJ2-2, with a weak D call TRBD2 (7 bases). The V and J ends lost 7 bases and 5 bases respectively, with 23 bases between them. The CDR3 has 17 residues. Germline lookup yields CDR1 SEHNR and CDR2 FQNEAQ (reference sequence). CDR3 DNA sequence: TGTGCCAGCAACCAACCAGGGGAGGGGACCTTGACCGGGGAGCTGTTTTTT. Its translation is CASNQPGEGTLTGELFF. Combining the CDR3 with reference TRBV7-9 and TRBJ2-2 gives the whole variable domain DTGVSQNPRHKITKRGQNVTFRCDPISEHNRLYWYRQTLGQGPEFLTYFQNEAQLEKSRLLSDRFSAERPKGSFSTLEIQRTEQGDSAMYLCASNQPGEGTLTGELFFGEGSRLTVL.

The chain uses TRBV7-2 and TRBJ1-2; D remains ambiguous. The CDR3 has 13 amino acids. Trimming pared 4 bases from V and 0 bases from J, leaving 6 bases between. In germline, CDR1 is SGHTA, CDR2 FQGNSA. The CDR3 nucleotides are TGTGCCAGCAGCTCCCGGGCTAACTATGGCTACACCTTC. The encoded protein is CASSSRANYGYTF.

The J gene is TRBJ1-2, the V gene TRBV6-2 or TRBV6-3, with D possibly being TRBD1 (5 bases). Deletions cut 4 bases from V and 2 bases from J, with 14 bases between. This CDR3 contains 15 residues. The germline V gene has CDR1 MNHEY and CDR2 SVGEGT. The CDR3 region is CASSWGPTINYGYTF. In DNA form, the CDR3 reads TGTGCCAGCAGTTGGGGCCCTACTATAAACTATGGCTACACCTTC.

The genes are TRBV7-2 and TRBJ2-1; unclear D gene. This CDR3 has 15 amino acids. V gave up 2 bases and J gave up 3 bases, with 11 bases separating them. The germline CDR1 and CDR2 sequences are SGHTA and FQGNSA. The CDR3, as DNA: TGTGCCAGCAGCTTAAGGCCGGGCTTCTACAATGAGCAGTTCTTC. Its translation is CASSLRPGFYNEQFF.

The gene calls are TRBV20-1 and TRBJ2-3, with TRBD2 identical over 7 bases. CDR3 length: 14 amino acids. Germline V gives CDR1 DFQATT, CDR2 SNEGSKA (reference sequence). V shed 3 bases, J shed 3 bases, and the junction held 6 bases outside the gene matches. CDR3: CSASMGLTTDTQYF. CDR3 nucleotides: TGCAGTGCTAGTATGGGACTAACGACAGATACGCAGTATTTT.

The chain combines TRBV7-8 with TRBJ2-5, with D unresolved. From germline, CDR1 is SGHVS and CDR2 FQNEAQ. The CDR3 extends over 11 amino acids. Trimming removed 5 bases from V and 5 bases from J, with 6 bases in between. CDR3 nucleotide sequence: TGTGCCAGCAGCCCATTGGAGACCCAGTACTTC. As protein: CASSPLETQYF.

The chain links TRBV7-3 to TRBJ2-1; D possibly corresponds to TRBD1 (6 bases). The germline V gene encodes CDR1 SGHTA and CDR2 FQGTGA. The V end was cut by 5 bases, the J end by 6 bases, with 11 bases between. This CDR3 is 13 amino acids long. The CDR3 DNA reads TGTGCCAGCAGCCGCGGACAGAGCAATGAGCAGTTCTTC. Its translation is CASSRGQSNEQFF.

CDR3 bases: TGTGCCAGTAGTCACAGGGAATCCCATGAGCAGTTCTTC. It translates to CASSHRESHEQFF. The chain joins TRBV19 to TRBJ2-1, with D perhaps TRBD1 (6 bases). Per germline, CDR1 LNHDA and CDR2 SQIVND (reference sequence). The ends were cut back, 5 bases at V and 8 bases at J, with 13 bases in the middle. CDR3 length equals 13 residues. The whole variable domain, remainder taken from reference TRBV19 and TRBJ2-1, is DGGITQSPKYLFRKEGQNVTLSCEQNLNHDAMYWYRQDPGQGLRLIYYSQIVNDFQKGDIAEGYSVSREKKESFPLTVTSAQKNPTAFYLCASSHRESHEQFFGPGTRLTVL.

The chain links TRBV29-1 to TRBJ2-1; perhaps TRBD1 as D (5 bases). V gave up 3 bases and J gave up 6 bases, with 6 bases separating them. The germline gives CDR1 SQVTM, CDR2 ANQGSEA. CDR3 length: 11 amino acids. The CDR3 spells CSVDRVNEQFF. The CDR3 DNA reads TGCAGCGTTGACAGGGTCAATGAGCAGTTCTTC.

The J gene is TRBJ1-1, the V gene TRBV19; TRBD1 is a possible D gene (5 bases). Germline values: CDR1 LNHDA, CDR2 SQIVND (reference sequence). The CDR3 contains 13 residues. V lost 3 bases, J lost 5 bases, and 10 bases lay in between. The CDR3 loop reads CASSMGTTTEAFF. CDR3 nucleotide sequence: TGTGCCAGTAGTATGGGGACGACTACTGAAGCTTTCTTT.

The chain combines TRBV2 with TRBJ2-5; 7 nucleotides line up with TRBD1. After removal of 1 base from V and 3 bases from J, the junction contained 5 bases not matched to a gene. Germline loops: CDR1 SNHLY, CDR2 FYNNEI. This CDR3 has 15 amino acids. For the CDR3, the DNA is TGTGCCAGCAGTGAAGGGGACAGTATGGAAGAGACCCAGTACTTC. It encodes CASSEGDSMEETQYF.

The CDR3 region has the DNA TGTGCCAGCAGAGCGACAGGGGAGCAGTACTTC. Amino acids: CASRATGEQYF. The chain is built from TRBV6-5 and TRBJ2-7; TRBD1 matches 7 bases. V trimming: 6 bases; J trimming: 7 bases; junction bases outside the gene matches: 3. This CDR3 contains 11 residues. Germline V gene lookup returns CDR1 MNHEY and CDR2 SVGAGI.